Following are 30 T cell receptor beta chains from one sample sequenced in a study of Tregs in tolerant kidney transplant recipients. The table came from immunoSEQ multiplex PCR; TCRdb's copy has only in-frame clones and leaves some out. The record lists around 48,000 clones, of which the ten most abundant hold 0.7% to 0.95%. Here the sequenced sample was CD4+ T cells from blood, taken before the transplant. The receptor set was obtained from a human donor who received a combined kidney and bone marrow transplant.

Notes on this clone: Read data end 3 residues before the CDR3 end; the end is taken from the germline J gene. The chain combines TRBV19 with TRBJ2-4; 7 bases are shared with TRBD1. Trimming at V came to 5 bases and at J to 6 bases, leaving 7 bases not matched to a gene. Germline V gene sequence: CDR1 LNHDA, CDR2 SQIVND (reference sequence). CDR3 length: 14 residues. CDR3 DNA, as far as it was read: TGTGCCAGTAGTCCGAGACAGGGACCAAACATT. This gives the protein CASSPRQGPNI. The entire CDR3 protein reads CASSPRQGPNIQYF. The full variable domain, its missing parts supplied by reference TRBV19 and TRBJ2-4, is DGGITQSPKYLFRKEGQNVTLSCEQNLNHDAMYWYRQDPGQGLRLIYYSQIVNDFQKGDIAEGYSVSREKKESFPLTVTSAQKNPTAFYLCASSPRQGPNIQYFGAGTRLSVL.

In the case of this clone: The read terminates 3 residues before the CDR3 end, so the remaining end is supplied by the germline J gene. This chain links TRBV5-4 with TRBJ2-7, with TRBD1 matching 9 bases. The ends lost 4 bases at V and 5 bases at J; junction bases unmatched: 10. The CDR3 consists of 15 residues. CDR1 and CDR2 (germline): SGHNT, YYREEE (reference sequence). The CDR3 bases that were read are TGTGCCAGCAGCCTCGACCGGACAGGGGTAAACGAG. Amino acid sequence: CASSLDRTGVNE. The whole CDR3 region reads CASSLDRTGVNEQYF.

On this clone itself: The CDR3 end falls 3 residues outside the read, so it is completed with the germline J gene. The chain carries TRBV18 and TRBJ2-3, with 11 bases aligning to TRBD2. Germline V CDR1 and CDR2: KGHSH, LQKENI. V dropped 3 bases and J dropped 5; count of bases not matched to a gene: 4. The CDR3 extends over 15 amino acids. The CDR3 sequence: CASSPLAGGVDTQYF. The sequenced part of the CDR3 DNA is TGTGCCAGCTCACCTCTAGCGGGAGGCGTAGATACG.

Remarks on this clone: With the read ending 3 residues before the CDR3 end, the germline J gene is used to fill in that end. This rearrangement joins TRBV18 to TRBJ1-1, with a weak D call TRBD1 (6 bases). Germline V gives CDR1 KGHSH, CDR2 LQKENI. Trimming removed 3 bases from V and 5 bases from J, with 13 bases in between. The CDR3 extends over 14 amino acids. CDR3 residues: CASSPARGGTEAFF. CDR3 DNA (partial): TGTGCCAGCTCACCGGCCAGGGGAGGAACTGAA.

Notes on this clone: The CDR3 end falls 3 residues outside the read, so it is completed with the germline J gene. The rearrangement uses TRBV11-2 and TRBJ1-4; no clear D. Germline V gene sequence: CDR1 SGHAT, CDR2 FQNNGV. The V and J ends lost 5 bases and 3 bases respectively, with 10 bases between them. This CDR3 is 14 amino acids long. The sequenced part of the CDR3 DNA is TGTGCCAGCAGCCGCCCCGGTTCTAATGAAAAA. It codes for CASSRPGSNEK. The entire CDR3 is CASSRPGSNEKLFF.

A remark on this clone: The read ends 3 residues before the CDR3 terminus; that terminus is restored from the germline J gene. The chain joins TRBV7-8 to TRBJ1-5, with D unclear. Germline V gene sequence: CDR1 SGHVS, CDR2 FQNEAQ. The CDR3 sequence is 14 residues long. Trimming removed 5 bases at V and 6 bases at J, with 14 bases between. The CDR3 here is CASSPVGVSQPQHF. The sequenced part of the CDR3 DNA is TGTGCCAGCAGCCCCGTCGGGGTCAGTCAGCCC.

On this clone itself: The read halts 3 residues ahead of the CDR3 end, with the missing end drawn from the germline J gene. The gene calls are TRBV19 and TRBJ2-2; a weak D match, TRBD2 (5 bases). Per germline, CDR1 LNHDA and CDR2 SQIVND (reference sequence). The germline V and J ends were trimmed by 3 bases and 4 bases, with 12 bases remaining between them. The CDR3 spans 15 residues. CDR3 DNA, as far as it was read: TGTGCCAGTAGTATCGGGGAAGGGTCCACCGGGGAG. Its translation is CASSIGEGSTGE. The whole CDR3 reads CASSIGEGSTGELFF.

CDR3 bases read: TGCAGTGCCTTACAGACAACCCAATACGAG. As protein: CSALQTTQYE. In full, the CDR3 is CSALQTTQYEQYF. The chain couples TRBV20-1 to TRBJ2-7; unclear D gene. The observed sequence ends 3 residues before the CDR3 terminus, with the missing tail filled in from the germline J gene. Trimming took 6 bases from V and 4 from J, leaving 16 bases between them. This CDR3 has 13 amino acids. Germline lookup yields CDR1 DFQATT and CDR2 SNEGSKA (reference sequence).

Comments on this clone: The observed sequence ends 3 residues before the CDR3 terminus, with the missing tail filled in from the germline J gene. The chain is built from TRBV10-3 and TRBJ2-3, with TRBD2 matching over 16 bases. V lost 6 bases to trimming and J lost 2 bases; unmatched junction nucleotides: 2. The CDR3 runs to 16 residues. From germline, CDR1 is ENHRY and CDR2 SYGVKD. CDR3 DNA, as far as it was read: TGTGCCATCAGGGGACTAGCGGGAGGGCTCACAGATACG. This gives the protein CAIRGLAGGLTDT. The CDR3 as a whole reads CAIRGLAGGLTDTQYF.

About this clone itself: The read finishes 3 residues shy of the CDR3 end, and the germline J gene is used to complete it. This rearrangement joins TRBV20-1 to TRBJ1-1; the match to TRBD1 covers 9 bases. This CDR3 is built from 17 residues. The junction had 8 bases not matched to a gene; V was cut back by 0 bases and J by 0 bases. Germline-derived CDR1 and CDR2 are DFQATT and SNEGSKA (reference sequence). Incomplete CDR3 DNA: TGCAGTGCTAGAGATAGCGGGACAGGGAGGATGAACACTGAA. It translates to CSARDSGTGRMNTE. The whole CDR3 reads CSARDSGTGRMNTEAFF.

As regards this clone: The missing CDR3 end, 3 residues past where the read stops, is filled in from the germline J gene. V is TRBV6-2 or TRBV6-3 and J is TRBJ2-6, with 9 positions matching TRBD1. V trimming: 9 bases; J trimming: 1 base; junction bases outside the gene matches: 10. The CDR3 is 17 amino acids. Germline CDR1 is MNHEY and CDR2 is SVGEGT. CDR3 protein: CASRSGTGSSGANVLTF. The covered CDR3 bases are TGTGCCAGTCGTTCCGGGACAGGGAGTTCTGGGGCCAACGTC.

Comments on this clone: An end of the junction does not agree with germline; a read error may underlie this. The read ends 3 residues early relative to the CDR3; the germline J gene fills the gap. The chain employs TRBV30 and TRBJ1-1; 7 bases fit TRBD1. The germline V gene has CDR1 GTSNPN and CDR2 SVGIG (reference sequence). This CDR3 has 16 residues. The CDR3 DNA, read in part, is TGTACCTGGGGGGGCACCTCGACAGGGAGGAGAACTGAA. This sequence encodes CTWGGTSTGRRTE. The full CDR3 is CTWGGTSTGRRTEAFF.

With respect to this clone: The read ends 3 residues before the CDR3 terminus; that terminus is restored from the germline J gene. The chain has TRBV10-3 and TRBJ1-4; 8 bases match TRBD1. Germline CDR1 is ENHRY and CDR2 is SYGVKD. Losses at the gene ends were 0 bases for V and 10 bases for J; bases not matched to a gene: 7. The CDR3 totals 15 residues. The CDR3 DNA, read in part, is TGTGCCATCAGTGAGTCAGGACAGGGTTCAACAAAA. This sequence encodes CAISESGQGSTK. The whole CDR3 sequence is CAISESGQGSTKLFF.

On this clone itself: Coverage ceases 3 residues before the CDR3 finishes, and the germline J gene fills in the end. J is TRBJ1-4 and V is TRBV19; 7 bases fit TRBD1. Germline V CDR1 and CDR2: LNHDA, SQIVND (reference sequence). V dropped 8 bases and J dropped 4; count of bases not matched to a gene: 4. The CDR3 runs to 13 residues. This CDR3 is CASGGQDNEKLFF. CDR3 DNA (partial): TGTGCCAGTGGAGGACAGGATAATGAAAAA. Looking up the rest from reference TRBV19 and TRBJ1-4 gives the full variable domain: DGGITQSPKYLFRKEGQNVTLSCEQNLNHDAMYWYRQDPGQGLRLIYYSQIVNDFQKGDIAEGYSVSREKKESFPLTVTSAQKNPTAFYLCASGGQDNEKLFFGSGTQLSVL.

Concerning this clone: With the read ending 3 residues before the CDR3 end, the germline J gene is used to fill in that end. V usage is TRBV2 and J usage is TRBJ2-3; 10 bases are shared with TRBD2. V lost 5 bases, J lost 1 base, and 3 bases stayed unmatched. The length of the CDR3 is 15 residues. In germline, CDR1 is SNHLY, CDR2 FYNNEI. The CDR3 is CASSWLAGGTDTQYF. The covered CDR3 bases are TGTGCCAGCAGTTGGCTAGCGGGAGGCACAGATACG.

Note on this clone: Read data end 3 residues before the CDR3 end; the end is taken from the germline J gene. V usage is TRBV20-1 and J usage is TRBJ2-1, with TRBD2 matching over 8 bases. Trimming cost V 1 base and J 6 bases; bases outside gene matches: 11. Germline V gene lookup returns CDR1 DFQATT and CDR2 SNEGSKA (reference sequence). CDR3 length equals 16 residues. Here the CDR3 reads CSARGSLAGEPNEQFF. The part of the CDR3 DNA that was read is TGCAGTGCTAGAGGATCCCTAGCGGGCGAACCCAATGAG.

Comment on this clone: The read ends 3 residues before the CDR3 terminus; that terminus is restored from the germline J gene. The chain combines TRBV7-6 with TRBJ2-1; 11 bases map to TRBD2. Germline CDR1 SGHVS, CDR2 FNYEAQ. V trimming: 5 bases; J trimming: 4 bases; junction bases outside the gene matches: 4. This CDR3 region has 15 residues. CDR3 DNA (partial): TGTGCCAGCAGCCGACTAGCGGGATCGTACAATGAG. This sequence encodes CASSRLAGSYNE. The full CDR3 protein reads CASSRLAGSYNEQFF.

Turning to this clone: The read ends 3 residues before the CDR3 terminus; that terminus is restored from the germline J gene. V and J are TRBV5-1 and TRBJ2-7; TRBD2 matches at 10 bases. The CDR3 extends over 15 amino acids. The germline CDR1 and CDR2 sequences are SGHRS and YFSETQ. V shed 7 bases, J shed 0 bases, and the junction held 7 bases outside the gene matches. CDR3 DNA, as far as it was read: TGCGCCAGCCGATTTAGCGGGGGGACCTCCTACGAG. Its translation: CASRFSGGTSYE. The CDR3 as a whole reads CASRFSGGTSYEQYF.

As concerns this clone: The sequence runs out 3 residues before the end of the CDR3; the remainder is reconstructed from the germline J gene. This chain connects TRBV7-2 to TRBJ2-1; D remains unclear. The CDR3 loop spans 13 amino acids. The V gene's germline CDR1 is SGHTA and CDR2 FQGNSA. V was clipped by 1 base and J by 8 bases, with 9 bases between them. The CDR3 protein is CASSLGITDEQFF. CDR3 bases read: TGTGCCAGCAGCTTAGGCATAACGGATGAG.

With regard to this clone: The sequence runs out 3 residues before the end of the CDR3; the remainder is reconstructed from the germline J gene. V and J are TRBV11-2 and TRBJ1-2; TRBD1 might be the D (5 bases). Per the germline V gene, CDR1 is SGHAT and CDR2 is FQNNGV. CDR3 length: 13 amino acids. V was cut by 5 bases and J by 0 bases, with 7 bases left in between. Incomplete CDR3 DNA: TGTGCCAGCAGCGTGGACACTAACTATGGC. Its translation: CASSVDTNYG. The full CDR3 sequence reads CASSVDTNYGYTF.

As regards this clone: The CDR3 extends 3 residues past the end of the read, so its final part is completed from the germline J gene. This chain uses TRBV2 with TRBJ1-1, with TRBD1 identical over 7 bases. The V gene end was trimmed by 7 bases and the J gene end by 3 bases; junction bases not matched to a gene: 11. The germline gives CDR1 SNHLY, CDR2 FYNNEI. There are 15 residues in the CDR3. CDR3 region: CASMGQRTLDTEAFF. The part of the CDR3 DNA that was read is TGTGCCAGCATGGGACAGAGAACTTTGGACACTGAA.

The CDR3 reads CASSPSWTVNEQFF. The sequenced CDR3 bases are TGTGCCAGCTCACCGTCCTGGACAGTCAATGAG. J is TRBJ2-1 and V is TRBV18; D might be TRBD1 (6 bases). The read is 3 residues too short to cover the CDR3 end, so that end is filled in from the germline J gene. Germline CDR1 and CDR2: KGHSH and LQKENI. The CDR3 consists of 14 residues. V shed 3 bases and J shed 6 bases, with 12 bases lying between them.

A word on this clone: The DNA ends 3 residues before the CDR3 does, and the rest of the CDR3 is filled in from the germline J gene. This chain connects TRBV7-9 to TRBJ1-1; a weak D match, TRBD1 (5 bases). V gave up 5 bases and J gave up 3 bases, with 10 bases separating them. The CDR3 sequence is 13 residues long. Germline V gene sequence: CDR1 SEHNR, CDR2 FQNEAQ (reference sequence). CDR3 residues: CASSPGLHTEAFF. Incomplete CDR3 DNA: TGTGCCAGCAGCCCGGGACTTCACACTGAA. Full variable domain (remainder filled in from reference TRBV7-9 and TRBJ1-1): DTGVSQNPRHKITKRGQNVTFRCDPISEHNRLYWYRQTLGQGPEFLTYFQNEAQLEKSRLLSDRFSAERPKGSFSTLEIQRTEQGDSAMYLCASSPGLHTEAFFGQGTRLTVV.

Remarks on this clone: Read sequence stops 3 residues before the CDR3 end, and the germline J gene provides the missing end. V and J are TRBV5-1 and TRBJ1-2; D is possibly TRBD1 (6 bases). V lost 4 bases to trimming and J lost 6 bases, with 13 bases between them. CDR1 and CDR2 from the germline V gene are SGHRS and YFSETQ. This CDR3 is 13 amino acids long. The covered CDR3 bases are TGCGCCAGCAGCAGCCCGGGGGGGCATGGC. It encodes CASSSPGGHG. The whole CDR3 region reads CASSSPGGHGYTF.

On this clone: The read finishes 3 residues shy of the CDR3 end, and the germline J gene is used to complete it. The V call is TRBV18, the J call TRBJ2-5; 12 bases align to TRBD2. J was trimmed by 1 base and V by 3 bases; bases with no gene match: 6. Germline-derived CDR1 and CDR2 are KGHSH and LQKENI. The CDR3 extends over 17 amino acids. CDR3 bases read: TGTGCCAGCTCACCGCGGACTAGCGGGGAACTCCAAGAGACC. Translated: CASSPRTSGELQET. The full CDR3 protein is CASSPRTSGELQETQYF.

On this clone: The read stops 3 residues short of the end of the CDR3; the missing end is completed from the germline J gene. J is TRBJ2-7 and V is TRBV10-3; 9 nucleotides match TRBD1. The germline CDR1 and CDR2 sequences are ENHRY and SYGVKD. V gave up 5 bases and J gave up 5 bases; unmatched junction bases: 4. This CDR3 is 13 amino acids long. CDR3 bases read: TGTGCCATCAGTTCAAGGACAGGGGACGAG. Translated: CAISSRTGDE. In full, the CDR3 is CAISSRTGDEQYF.

A word on this clone: The CDR3 end falls 3 residues outside the read, so it is completed with the germline J gene. V and J are TRBV7-8 and TRBJ2-7; 9 bases align to TRBD2. Germline CDR1 is SGHVS and CDR2 is FQNEAQ. Trimming at V came to 1 base and at J to 5 bases, leaving 6 bases not matched to a gene. The CDR3 is 15 residues long. The CDR3 loop reads CASSLEGGRAHEQYF. Partial CDR3 DNA: TGTGCCAGCAGCTTAGAGGGCGGGAGGGCCCACGAG.

Worth noting for this clone: The read ends 3 residues shy of where the CDR3 ends; the end is completed using the germline J gene. Other DNA sequences in the same sample also yield this CDR3. The chain uses TRBV7-2 and TRBJ2-2; D not certain. Trimming took off 4 bases at V and 3 bases at J, with 3 bases between the two ends. The CDR3 runs 12 residues. CDR1 and CDR2 from the germline V gene are SGHTA and FQGNSA. The part of the CDR3 DNA that was read is TGTGCCAGCAGCTCCTACACCGGGGAG. Translated: CASSSYTGE. The CDR3 in its entirety is CASSSYTGELFF.

Worth noting for this clone: The read ends 3 residues shy of where the CDR3 ends; the end is completed using the germline J gene. This rearrangement joins TRBV29-1 to TRBJ2-5, with D perhaps TRBD2 (7 bases). Trimming removed 6 bases at V and 5 bases at J, with 19 bases between. This CDR3 region has 14 residues. Germline-derived CDR1 and CDR2 are SQVTM and ANQGSEA. The CDR3: CSVRGGGASETQYF. The sequenced CDR3 bases are TGCAGCGTCAGAGGGGGGGGCGCATCGGAGACC.

Note on this clone: Coverage ceases 3 residues before the CDR3 finishes, and the germline J gene fills in the end. J is TRBJ1-2 and V is TRBV7-6; D gene unclear. Germline V gene lookup returns CDR1 SGHVS and CDR2 FNYEAQ. The CDR3 loop spans 14 amino acids. CDR3 in amino acids: CASSRTGTEAGYTF. The DNA read from the CDR3 is TGTGCCAGCAGCCGTACCGGCACAGAGGCCGGC.